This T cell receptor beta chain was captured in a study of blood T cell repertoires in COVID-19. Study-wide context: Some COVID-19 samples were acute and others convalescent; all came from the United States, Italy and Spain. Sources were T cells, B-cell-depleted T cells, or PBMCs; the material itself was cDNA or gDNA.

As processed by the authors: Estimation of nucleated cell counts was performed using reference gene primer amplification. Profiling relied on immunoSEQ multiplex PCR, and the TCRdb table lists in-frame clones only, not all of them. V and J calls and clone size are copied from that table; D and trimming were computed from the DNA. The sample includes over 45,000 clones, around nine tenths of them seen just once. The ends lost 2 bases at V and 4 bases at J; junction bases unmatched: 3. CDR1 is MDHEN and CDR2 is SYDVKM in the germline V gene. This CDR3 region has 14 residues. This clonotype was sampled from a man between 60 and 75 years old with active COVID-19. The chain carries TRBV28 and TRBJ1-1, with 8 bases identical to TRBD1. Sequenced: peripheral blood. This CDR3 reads CASSLSTGGTEAFF. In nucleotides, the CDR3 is TGTGCCAGCAGTTTAAGTACAGGGGGCACTGAAGCTTTCTTT.